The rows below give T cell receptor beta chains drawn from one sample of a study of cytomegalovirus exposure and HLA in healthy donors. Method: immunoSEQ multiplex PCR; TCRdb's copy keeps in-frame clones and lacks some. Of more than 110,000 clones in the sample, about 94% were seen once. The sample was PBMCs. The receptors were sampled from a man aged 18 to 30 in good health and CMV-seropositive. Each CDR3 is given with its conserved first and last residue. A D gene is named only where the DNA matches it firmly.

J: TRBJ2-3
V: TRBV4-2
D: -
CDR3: CASSQDRDTQYF
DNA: TGTGCCAGCAGCCAAGATCGGGATACGCAGTATTTT

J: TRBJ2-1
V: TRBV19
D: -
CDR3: CASTPGISNEQFF
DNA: TGTGCCAGTACTCCAGGGATTTCCAATGAGCAGTTCTTC

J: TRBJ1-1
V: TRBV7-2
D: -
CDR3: CASSLQGFGTEAFF
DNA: TGTGCCAGCAGCTTACAGGGATTTGGCACTGAAGCTTTCTTT

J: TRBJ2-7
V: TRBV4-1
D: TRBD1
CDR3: CASSQDPGQLSYEQYF
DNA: TGCGCCAGCAGCCAAGATCCGGGACAGCTATCCTACGAGCAGTACTTC

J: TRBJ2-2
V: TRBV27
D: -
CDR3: CASRGGSGELFF
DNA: TGTGCCAGCAGGGGGGGATCCGGGGAGCTGTTTTTT

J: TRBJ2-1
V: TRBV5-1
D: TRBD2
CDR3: CASSNLLIAGGGYNEQFF
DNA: TGCGCCAGCAGCAATCTCCTGATAGCGGGAGGTGGCTACAATGAGCAGTTCTTC

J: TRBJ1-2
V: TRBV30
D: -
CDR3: CAWSASGVDGYTF
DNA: TGTGCCTGGAGTGCATCAGGGGTGGATGGCTACACCTTC

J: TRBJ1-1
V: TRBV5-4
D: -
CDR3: CASSGGTGNTEAFF
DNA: TGTGCCAGCAGCGGGGGGACGGGGAACACTGAAGCTTTCTTT

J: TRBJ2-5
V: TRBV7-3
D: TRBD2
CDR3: CASSLTSGSTEETQYF
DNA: TGTGCCAGCAGCCTGACTAGCGGGAGTACGGAAGAGACCCAGTACTTC

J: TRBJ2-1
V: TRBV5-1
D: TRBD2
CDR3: CASSLAGTSGYNEQFF
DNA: TGCGCCAGCAGCTTGGCCGGGACTAGCGGATACAATGAGCAGTTCTTC

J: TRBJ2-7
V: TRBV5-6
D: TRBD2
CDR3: CASSPGRTSDSYEQYF
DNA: TGTGCCAGCAGCCCAGGGAGGACTAGCGATTCCTACGAGCAGTACTTC

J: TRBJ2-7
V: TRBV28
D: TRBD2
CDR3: CASSLEFTGTTQYEQYF
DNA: TGTGCCAGCAGTTTGGAGTTCACCGGGACTACCCAATACGAGCAGTACTTC